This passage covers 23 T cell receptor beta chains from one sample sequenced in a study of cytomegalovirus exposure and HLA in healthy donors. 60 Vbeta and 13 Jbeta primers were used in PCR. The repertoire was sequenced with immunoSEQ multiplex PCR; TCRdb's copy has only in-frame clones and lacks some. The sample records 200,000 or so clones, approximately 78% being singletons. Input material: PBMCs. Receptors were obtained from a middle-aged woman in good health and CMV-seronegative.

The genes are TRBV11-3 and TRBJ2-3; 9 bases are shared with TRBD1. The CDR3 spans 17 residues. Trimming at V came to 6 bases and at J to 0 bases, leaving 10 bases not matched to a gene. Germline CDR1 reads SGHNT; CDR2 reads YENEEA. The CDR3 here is CASSRQQGQGSTDTQYF. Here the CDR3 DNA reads TGTGCCAGCAGTAGACAGCAGGGACAGGGAAGCACAGATACGCAGTATTTT.

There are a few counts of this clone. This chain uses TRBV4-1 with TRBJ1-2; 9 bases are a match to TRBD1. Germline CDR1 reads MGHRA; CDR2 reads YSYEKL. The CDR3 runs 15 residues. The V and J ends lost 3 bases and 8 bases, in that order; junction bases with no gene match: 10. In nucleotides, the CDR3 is TGCGCCAGCAGCCAGCCCGGACAGGGGTATGAGGGCTACACCTTC. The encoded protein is CASSQPGQGYEGYTF.

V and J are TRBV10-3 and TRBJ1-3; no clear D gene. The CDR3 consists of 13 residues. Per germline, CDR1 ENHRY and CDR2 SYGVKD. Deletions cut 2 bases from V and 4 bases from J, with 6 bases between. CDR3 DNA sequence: TGTGCCATCAGTGAGGGCAGAGGAAACACCATATATTTT. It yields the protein CAISEGRGNTIYF.

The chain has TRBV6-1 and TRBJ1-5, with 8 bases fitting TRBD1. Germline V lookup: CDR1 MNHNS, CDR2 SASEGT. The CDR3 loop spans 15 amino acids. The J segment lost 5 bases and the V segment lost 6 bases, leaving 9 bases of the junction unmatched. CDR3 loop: CASSDRGGRYQPQHF. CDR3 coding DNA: TGTGCCAGCAGCGACAGGGGCGGTAGGTATCAGCCCCAGCATTTT.

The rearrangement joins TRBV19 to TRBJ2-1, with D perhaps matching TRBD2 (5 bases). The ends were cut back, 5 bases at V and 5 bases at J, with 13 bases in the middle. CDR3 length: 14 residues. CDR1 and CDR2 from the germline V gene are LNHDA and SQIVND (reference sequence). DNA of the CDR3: TGTGCCAGTAGTTTAGGACTCCTAAACAATGAGCAGTTCTTC. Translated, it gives CASSLGLLNNEQFF.

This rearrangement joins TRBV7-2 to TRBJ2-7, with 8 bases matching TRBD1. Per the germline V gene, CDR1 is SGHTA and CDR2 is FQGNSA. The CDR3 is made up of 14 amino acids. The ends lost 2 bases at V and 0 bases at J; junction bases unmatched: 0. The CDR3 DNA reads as TGTGCCAGCAGCTTAACAGGGGGCTCCTACGAGCAGTACTTC. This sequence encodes CASSLTGGSYEQYF.

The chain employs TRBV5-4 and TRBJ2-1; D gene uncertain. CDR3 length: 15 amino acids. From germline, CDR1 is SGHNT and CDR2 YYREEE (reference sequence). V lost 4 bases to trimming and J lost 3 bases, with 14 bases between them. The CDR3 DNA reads TGTGCCAGCAGCCCGAGAGAGGTGAGCTACAATGAGCAGTTCTTC. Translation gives CASSPREVSYNEQFF.

CDR3 nucleotides: TGTGCCAGCAGCTTAATTGCTAGCGGGGCGGGGACCGGGGAGCTGTTTTTT. This codes for CASSLIASGAGTGELFF. The chain has TRBV7-3 and TRBJ2-2; 9 nucleotides align to TRBD2. The CDR3 has 17 residues. Germline V lookup: CDR1 SGHTA, CDR2 FQGTGA. Trimming at V came to 1 base and at J to 5 bases, leaving 8 bases not matched to a gene.

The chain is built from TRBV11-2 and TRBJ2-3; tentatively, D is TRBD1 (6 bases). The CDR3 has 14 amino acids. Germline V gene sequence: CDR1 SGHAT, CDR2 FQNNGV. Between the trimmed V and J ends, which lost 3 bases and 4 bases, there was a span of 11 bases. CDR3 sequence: CASSLTGRADTQYF. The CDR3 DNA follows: TGTGCCAGCAGCTTGACAGGCCGGGCAGATACGCAGTATTTT. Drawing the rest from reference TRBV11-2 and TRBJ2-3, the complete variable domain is EAGVAQSPRYKIIEKRQSVAFWCNPISGHATLYWYQQILGQGPKLLIQFQNNGVVDDSQLPKDRFSAERLKGVDSTLKIQPAKLEDSAVYLCASSLTGRADTQYFGPGTRLTVL.

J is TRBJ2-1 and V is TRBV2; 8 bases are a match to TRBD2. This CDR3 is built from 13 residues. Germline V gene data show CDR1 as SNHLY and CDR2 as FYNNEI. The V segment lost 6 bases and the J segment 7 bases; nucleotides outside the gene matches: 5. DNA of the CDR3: TGTGCCAGCAGAGCGGGAGTGGGGAATGAGCAGTTCTTC. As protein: CASRAGVGNEQFF.

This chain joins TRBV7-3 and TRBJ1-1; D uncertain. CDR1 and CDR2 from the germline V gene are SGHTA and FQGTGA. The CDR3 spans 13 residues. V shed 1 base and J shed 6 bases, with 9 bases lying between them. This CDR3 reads CASSLSGAAEAFF. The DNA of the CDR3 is TGTGCCAGCAGCTTAAGCGGAGCCGCTGAAGCTTTCTTT.

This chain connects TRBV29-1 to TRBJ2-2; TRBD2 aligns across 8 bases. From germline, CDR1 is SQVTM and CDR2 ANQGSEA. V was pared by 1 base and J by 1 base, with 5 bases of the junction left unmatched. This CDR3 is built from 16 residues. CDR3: CSVEGGLAGNTGELFF. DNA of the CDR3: TGCAGCGTTGAAGGAGGCCTAGCGGGGAACACCGGGGAGCTGTTTTTT.

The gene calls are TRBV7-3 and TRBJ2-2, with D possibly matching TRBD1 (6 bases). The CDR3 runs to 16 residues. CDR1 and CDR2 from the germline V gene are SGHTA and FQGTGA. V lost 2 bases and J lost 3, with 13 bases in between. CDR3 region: CASSLDQGIYTGELFF. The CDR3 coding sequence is TGTGCCAGCAGCTTAGACCAGGGGATTTACACCGGGGAGCTGTTTTTT.

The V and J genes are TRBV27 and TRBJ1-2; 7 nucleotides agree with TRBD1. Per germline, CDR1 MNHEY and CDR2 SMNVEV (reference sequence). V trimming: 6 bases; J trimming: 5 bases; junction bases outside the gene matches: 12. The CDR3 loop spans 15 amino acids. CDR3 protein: CASSPDRAVGYGYTF. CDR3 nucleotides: TGTGCCAGCAGCCCAGACAGGGCTGTCGGGTATGGCTACACCTTC.

The CDR3 sequence is CASGGETQYF. CDR3 DNA: TGCGCCAGCGGCGGGGAGACCCAGTACTTC. This chain links TRBV5-1 with TRBJ2-5, with D possibly TRBD2 on 5 matching bases. Looked up from germline, CDR1 is SGHRS and CDR2 is YFSETQ. The CDR3 length is 10 residues. The germline V and J ends were trimmed by 7 bases and 5 bases, with 6 bases remaining between them.

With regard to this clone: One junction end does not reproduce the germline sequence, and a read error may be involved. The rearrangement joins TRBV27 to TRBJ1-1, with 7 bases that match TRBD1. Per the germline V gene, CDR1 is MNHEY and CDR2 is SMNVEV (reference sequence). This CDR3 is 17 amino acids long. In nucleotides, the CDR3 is TGTGCCAGTAGTTACGATCATCGACAGGGTGCTAACACTGAAGCTTTCTTT. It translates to CASSYDHRQGANTEAFF.

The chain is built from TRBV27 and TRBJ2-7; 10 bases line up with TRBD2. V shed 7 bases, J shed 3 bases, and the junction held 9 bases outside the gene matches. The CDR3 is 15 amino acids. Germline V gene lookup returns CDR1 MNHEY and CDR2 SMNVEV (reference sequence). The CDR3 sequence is CASKPGLANLYEQYF. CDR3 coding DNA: TGTGCCAGCAAACCGGGACTAGCGAATCTCTACGAGCAGTACTTC.

CDR3 sequence: CASSLGTQGRTNEKLFF. The CDR3 coding sequence is TGTGCCAGCAGCTTAGGAACACAGGGGCGCACTAATGAAAAACTGTTTTTT. This sequence joins TRBV7-2 and TRBJ1-4; the match to TRBD1 covers 7 bases. This CDR3 comprises 17 residues. Germline lookup yields CDR1 SGHTA and CDR2 FQGNSA. V trimming: 1 base; J trimming: 2 bases; junction bases outside the gene matches: 7.

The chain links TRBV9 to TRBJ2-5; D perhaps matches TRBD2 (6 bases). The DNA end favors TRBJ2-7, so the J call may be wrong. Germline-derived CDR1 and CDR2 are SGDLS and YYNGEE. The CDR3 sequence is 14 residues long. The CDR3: CASSVIGSSYEQYF. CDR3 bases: TGTGCCAGCAGCGTAATCGGGAGCTCCTACGAGCAGTACTTC.

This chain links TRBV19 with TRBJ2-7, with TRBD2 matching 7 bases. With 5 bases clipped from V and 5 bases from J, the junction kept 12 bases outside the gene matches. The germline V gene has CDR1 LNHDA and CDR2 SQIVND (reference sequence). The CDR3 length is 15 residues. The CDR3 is CASSGMDGGMDEQYF. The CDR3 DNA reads TGTGCCAGTAGTGGAATGGACGGGGGGATGGACGAGCAGTACTTC.

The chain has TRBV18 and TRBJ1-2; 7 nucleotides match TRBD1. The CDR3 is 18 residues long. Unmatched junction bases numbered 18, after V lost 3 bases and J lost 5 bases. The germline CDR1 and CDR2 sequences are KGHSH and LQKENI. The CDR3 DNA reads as TGTGCCAGCTCACCTTACCGGGACAGCGATAACCTCCGTTATGGCTACACCTTC. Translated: CASSPYRDSDNLRYGYTF.

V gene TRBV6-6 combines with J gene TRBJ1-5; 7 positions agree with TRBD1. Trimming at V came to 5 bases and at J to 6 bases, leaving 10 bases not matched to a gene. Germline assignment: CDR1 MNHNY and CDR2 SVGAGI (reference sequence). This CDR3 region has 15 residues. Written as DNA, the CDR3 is TGTGCCAGCAGTCCCTCCAGACAGGGAGGTCAGCCCCAGCATTTT. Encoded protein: CASSPSRQGGQPQHF.

In nucleotides, the CDR3 is TGTGCCAGCAGCTTAAAAGAGACAGACGAAGAGACCCAGTACTTC. It is translated as CASSLKETDEETQYF. The V gene is TRBV7-8, the J gene TRBJ2-5; possible D gene TRBD1, 5 bases. The germline gives CDR1 SGHVS, CDR2 FQNEAQ. V dropped 2 bases and J dropped 3 bases, with 13 bases sitting between them. The CDR3 extends over 15 amino acids. The complete variable domain, with remaining parts taken from reference TRBV7-8 and TRBJ2-5, reads GAGVSQSPRYKVAKRGQDVALRCDPISGHVSLFWYQQALGQGPEFLTYFQNEAQLDKSGLPSDRFFAERPEGSVSTLKIQRTQQEDSAVYLCASSLKETDEETQYFGPGTRLLVL.